A single T cell receptor (beta chain) is shown here with its context. This CDR3 comprises 12 residues. The trim removed 4 bases at V and 6 bases at J, leaving 2 bases unmatched. Per germline, CDR1 MNHEY and CDR2 SVGAGI. Authors' analysis steps: Reference gene primers were amplified, and this amplification served to estimate nucleated cell counts. Here immunoSEQ multiplex PCR was the method, and the copy in TCRdb shows in-frame clones only, minus some. The V and J calls and clone size come from that table; D and trimming were worked out from the DNA. The repertoire holds approximately 230,000 clones, with roughly 85% as singletons. This specimen belongs to a study of blood T cell repertoires in COVID-19. On the study more broadly: In each case, the material was cDNA or gDNA derived from T cells, B-cell-depleted T cells, or PBMCs.

The receptor comes from a man aged 25-45 years who had recovered from COVID-19. What was sequenced was peripheral blood. The chain is built from TRBV6-5 and TRBJ1-2, with 7 bases matching TRBD1. CDR3 region: CASSWGTDGYTF. As DNA, the CDR3 is TGTGCCAGCAGTTGGGGGACAGATGGCTACACCTTC.